Sequencing of this T cell receptor beta chain was carried out in a study of T cells in localized non-small cell lung cancer (dated by TCRdb to about 2020). Study-level background: The study analyzed T cell repertoires of approximately 240 early-stage NSCLC patients, comparing tumors and uninvolved tumor-adjacent lungs. The cohort comprised a few hundred treatment-naïve NSCLC patients with resected, localized lung tumors. Of the NSCLC patients, around 130 were male and approximately 97 were female, and the mean age was approximately 66 years.

The CDR3 runs 13 amino acids, cysteine and phenylalanine included. Only the CDR3 region is kept as DNA, spanning 39 bases read in frame from base 1. V drops 6 bases and J drops 3 bases, leaving 10 bases in between. From a lookup of the germline V gene, CDR1 and CDR2 are MRHNA and SNTAGT. TCR beta CDR3 regions were sequenced from DNA using the immunoSEQ Assay. Regarding the original processing steps: T cell density was computed as TCR beta template counts normalized to usable DNA estimated by amplifying housekeeping genes. The preseqR package was used to estimate richness by extrapolating to 400,000 templates for PBMC samples and to 120,000 templates for tissue samples. Clonality was calculated as one minus Pielou's evenness. To identify tissue-enriched TCRs, differential abundance testing was run on productive amino-acid clonotypes with a minimum total count of 5 and an alpha of 0.1. Repertoire overlap between compartments was quantified with the Jaccard Index and Morisita Overlap Index. GLIPH grouped TCR beta CDR3s together with public tetramer-defined viral CDR3s, and a viral motif had to include at least three viral sequences and show V-gene enrichment. As stored in TCRdb, this immuneACCESS dataset retains in-frame rearrangements with V and J assigned. A fraction of the clones does not appear; measured against another copy, unresolved V genes explain less than half of the discrepancy, and the remainder lacks a known reason. The V and J calls and clone size come from that table; D and trimming were worked out from the DNA. The table for this sample lists about 52,000 clones; roughly 75% of them were counted only once. The top ten hold roughly 4% of the sample.

About this clone itself: Its specific antigen is unknown. Base quality data are lacking; no much larger clone is found one base away.

The investigation overall reported the following: Because the study design was exploratory, TCR variables were selected using unadjusted p-values without false-discovery rate correction. Uninvolved tumor-adjacent lung showed the highest T cell clonality, higher than tumor, which suggests more focused antigenic responses in the adjacent lung. Longer overall survival was associated with higher blood T cell density, whereas shorter survival was associated with higher adjacent-lung clonality. Because multi-region tumor sequencing was not performed, intratumor heterogeneity could not be ruled out. Of the top 100 tumor clones, a median of roughly 56 were detected in paired uninvolved adjacent lung; approximately 28 were also among that lung's top 100.

At diagnosis, tumor, uninvolved tumor-adjacent lung and peripheral blood were collected and then preserved as a mix of FFPE and fresh-frozen material. For TCR repertoire profiling, blood samples were analyzed in the form of peripheral blood mononuclear cells. The sequence derives from a woman aged 35 to 69 with stage II lung adenocarcinoma. The specimen comprised PBMCs, sampled before any cancer treatment. The rearrangement combines TRBV6-4 with TRBJ2-3; the D segment could be TRBD1, given 6 matching bases. The CDR3 protein is CASSPGDTDTQYF. In nucleotides, the sequence is TGTGCCAGCAGCCCAGGGGATACAGATACGCAGTATTTT.